This is a list of T cell receptor beta chains from one sample in a study of OX40 agonist ivuxolimab in advanced cancers. Clones were read by immunoSEQ multiplex PCR, and TCRdb kept only the in-frame ones, dropping some. The data contain 43,000 or so clones, approximately 83% of them singletons. The material sequenced was CD4+ or CD8+ T cells sorted from blood, taken in a trial of the OX40 agonist ivuxolimab. Receptors were obtained from an adult with an advanced solid tumor such as melanoma, head and neck, liver or kidney cancer. CDR3s include the opening cysteine and the closing phenylalanine or tryptophan. D genes are given only for firm matches. Only some rows state a clone size, as once, few, many or a class for expanded clones.

D	V	J	size	CDR3	DNA
-	TRBV15	TRBJ1-2	-	CATSSQGNYGYTF	TGTGCCACCAGCAGCCAGGGTAACTATGGCTACACCTTC
-	TRBV7-2	TRBJ2-5	-	CASSQQETQYF	TGTGCCAGCAGTCAACAAGAGACCCAGTACTTC
TRBD1	TRBV19	TRBJ1-5	once	CASSIGQGRGNQPQHF	TGTGCCAGTAGTATTGGACAGGGAAGGGGTAATCAGCCCCAGCATTTT
-	TRBV9	TRBJ2-5	once	CASSTWAGIAETQYF	TGTGCCAGCAGCACCTGGGCGGGGATTGCGGAGACCCAGTACTTC
TRBD1	TRBV6-6	TRBJ1-5	once	CASSYRDRGGNQPQHF	TGTGCCAGCAGTTACCGCGACAGGGGTGGCAATCAGCCCCAGCATTTT
-	TRBV7-3	TRBJ2-2	-	CASSSHLGARRTGELFF	TGTGCCAGCAGCAGCCACCTGGGGGCCCGGAGGACCGGGGAGCTGTTTTTT
-	TRBV11-2	TRBJ1-5	-	CASSSYGGSQPQHF	TGTGCCAGCAGCTCGTACGGGGGGAGTCAGCCCCAGCATTTT
-	TRBV29-1	TRBJ1-2	-	CSVEGNYGYTF	TGCAGCGTTGAGGGGAACTATGGCTACACCTTC
-	TRBV29-1	TRBJ1-2	-	CSVEGRGVGGYTF	TGCAGCGTTGAAGGAAGAGGGGTTGGTGGCTACACCTTC
TRBD1	TRBV5-1	TRBJ2-3	medium-sized	CASHTGTGMYTDTQYF	TGCGCCAGCCACACAGGGACAGGGATGTACACAGATACGCAGTATTTT
-	TRBV4-1	TRBJ1-3	once	CASSQNLNTIYF	TGCGCCAGCAGCCAGAACTTAAACACCATATATTTT
-	TRBV11-2	TRBJ2-7	once	CASSLASGAEQYF	TGTGCCAGCAGCCTCGCCTCAGGGGCCGAGCAGTACTTC
TRBD2	TRBV18	TRBJ2-1	-	CASSPGLATMNEQFF	TGTGCCAGCTCACCGGGACTAGCGACGATGAATGAGCAGTTCTTC
TRBD2	TRBV2	TRBJ2-5	-	CASPSGSRLETQYF	TGTGCCAGCCCTAGCGGGAGTAGGTTGGAGACCCAGTACTTC
-	TRBV29-1	TRBJ1-1	-	CSVSTSDNLNTEAFF	TGCAGCGTTAGCACTTCCGACAACTTGAACACTGAAGCTTTCTTT
-	TRBV7-9	TRBJ1-2	-	CASSLEGGYYGYTF	TGTGCCAGCAGCTTGGAGGGCGGGTACTATGGCTACACCTTC
TRBD1	TRBV13	TRBJ1-2	-	CASSQGTGPYGYTF	TGTGCCAGCAGCCAAGGGACAGGGCCTTATGGCTACACCTTC
TRBD1	TRBV7-9	TRBJ1-1	-	CASSPRQGNTEAFF	TGTGCCAGCAGCCCTCGACAGGGGAACACTGAAGCTTTCTTT
-	TRBV7-8	TRBJ2-5	-	CASFGLARSRGTQYF	TGTGCCAGCTTTGGGCTAGCCCGCTCAAGGGGGACCCAGTACTTC
TRBD1	TRBV30	TRBJ2-7	-	CAWETGGNEQYF	TGTGCCTGGGAAACAGGGGGCAACGAGCAGTACTTC
-	TRBV6-5	TRBJ2-1	once	CASTGRLNNEQFF	TGTGCCAGTACGGGACGGCTCAACAATGAGCAGTTCTTC
-	TRBV5-1	TRBJ2-3	-	CASSLDGTGFTDTQYF	TGCGCCAGCAGCTTGGACGGGACGGGCTTTACAGATACGCAGTATTTT
-	TRBV6-5	TRBJ2-3	-	CASSRRSTGTDTQYF	TGTGCCAGCAGCCGACGTTCCACTGGCACAGATACGCAGTATTTT
TRBD2	TRBV7-2	TRBJ2-1	-	CASSLGGSGRGEQFF	TGTGCCAGCAGCTTAGGGGGGAGCGGGAGGGGTGAGCAGTTCTTC
-	TRBV4-1	TRBJ2-5	-	CASSQGSTDIETQYF	TGCGCCAGCAGCCAAGGAAGCACGGACATCGAGACCCAGTACTTC
-	TRBV6-6	TRBJ1-5	-	CASSTGGGPQHF	TGTGCCAGCAGCACCGGCGGGGGCCCCCAGCATTTT
-	TRBV7-2	TRBJ2-1	-	CASSLGFDEQFF	TGTGCCAGCAGCTTAGGGTTTGATGAGCAGTTCTTC
TRBD1	TRBV5-1	TRBJ2-7	-	CASSFQDRTLEQYF	TGCGCCAGCAGCTTCCAGGACAGGACCCTCGAGCAGTACTTC
-	TRBV21-1	TRBJ2-3	-	CASSRGFSTDTQYF	TGTGCCAGCAGCAGGGGATTTAGCACAGATACGCAGTATTTT
-	TRBV6-4	TRBJ1-3	-	CAISKGPTDSGNTIYF	TGTGCCATCAGTAAGGGACCAACCGACTCTGGAAACACCATATATTTT
-	TRBV19	TRBJ2-3	once	CATQRAFTSTDTQYF	TGTGCCACCCAACGAGCATTCACTAGCACAGATACGCAGTATTTT
-	TRBV10-3	TRBJ1-1	-	CAISEGAQTEAFF	TGTGCCATCAGTGAGGGGGCGCAGACTGAAGCTTTCTTT
-	TRBV19	TRBJ1-1	-	CASKKGGAFVENTEAFF	TGTGCCAGTAAAAAGGGCGGGGCATTCGTAGAGAACACTGAAGCTTTCTTT
-	TRBV7-2	TRBJ2-5	-	CASSLVGGGPQETQYF	TGTGCCAGCAGCTTAGTCGGAGGGGGGCCTCAAGAGACCCAGTACTTC
-	TRBV29-1	TRBJ2-5	-	CSVEKTLRETQYF	TGCAGCGTGGAAAAGACACTTCGGGAGACCCAGTACTTC
TRBD2	TRBV5-1	TRBJ2-2	-	CASSLAGTSGLYRGAVF	TGCGCCAGCAGCTTGGCAGGGACTAGCGGGTTATACCGGGGAGCTGTTTTT
-	TRBV18	TRBJ2-1	-	CASSPALGRRGNEQFF	TGTGCCAGCTCACCAGCCCTAGGGAGGAGGGGAAATGAGCAGTTCTTC
TRBD1	TRBV6-5	TRBJ2-7	-	CASRRQGSNEQYF	TGTGCCAGCAGACGACAGGGATCCAACGAGCAGTACTTC
-	TRBV28	TRBJ1-6	-	CANAPGHSDSPLHF	TGTGCCAACGCCCCGGGACACTCGGATTCACCCCTCCACTTT
-	TRBV6-5	TRBJ2-7	-	CATAHTAPTYEQYF	TGTGCCACGGCTCACACCGCACCTACCTACGAGCAGTACTTC
TRBD1	TRBV10-2	TRBJ1-1	once	CASRAGQATEAFF	TGCGCCAGCAGGGCCGGACAGGCCACTGAAGCTTTCTTT
-	TRBV2	TRBJ2-7	-	CASNRVGYEQYF	TGTGCCAGCAACAGGGTCGGGTACGAGCAGTACTTC
TRBD1	TRBV10-3	TRBJ1-5	-	CAIGWTGGNQPQHF	TGTGCCATCGGGTGGACAGGGGGCAATCAGCCCCAGCATTTT
-	TRBV7-3	TRBJ2-3	-	CASSSTDTQYF	TGTGCCAGCAGTAGCACAGATACGCAGTATTTT
-	TRBV6-1	TRBJ1-1	-	CASSAVQRATEAFF	TGTGCCAGCAGTGCGGTCCAGCGGGCCACTGAAGCTTTCTTT
-	TRBV7-3	TRBJ2-2	-	CASSLSPGAGELFF	TGTGCCAGCAGCTTAAGCCCAGGAGCGGGGGAGCTGTTTTTT
-	TRBV10-3	TRBJ2-2	few	CATGGTSNTGELFF	TGTGCCACCGGCGGAACTTCGAACACCGGGGAGCTGTTTTTT
-	TRBV11-2	TRBJ2-7	-	CASRGRSSYEQYF	TGTGCCAGCCGGGGGCGGAGCTCCTACGAGCAGTACTTC
TRBD1	TRBV6-4	TRBJ2-7	-	CASSYSRGGGYEQYF	TGTGCCAGCAGTTACTCGAGAGGGGGCGGATACGAGCAGTACTTC
-	TRBV5-4	TRBJ1-2	-	CASLVGQTPYGYTF	TGTGCCAGCTTGGTAGGACAGACCCCCTATGGCTACACCTTC
-	TRBV2	TRBJ1-4	-	CASTDLNEKLFF	TGTGCCAGCACGGACCTTAATGAAAAACTGTTTTTT
-	TRBV28	TRBJ2-7	-	CASSERLDEQYF	TGTGCCAGCAGCGAGAGGTTGGACGAGCAGTACTTC
TRBD2	TRBV12-5	TRBJ2-5	-	CASALGELAGSLRRTQYF	TGTGCTAGTGCCTTGGGGGAGCTAGCGGGATCCCTCCGTCGGACCCAGTACTTC
-	TRBV5-6	TRBJ2-1	-	CASSLAPYSYAGESNEQFF	TGTGCCAGCAGCTTGGCCCCATACTCTTACGCCGGAGAGTCCAATGAGCAGTTCTTC
-	TRBV15	TRBJ1-2	-	CATSRSALTAVYGYTF	TGTGCCACCAGCAGATCAGCACTGACAGCGGTCTATGGCTACACCTTC